A selection of T cell receptor beta chains follows, all from one sample in a study of vaccination and CD4 T cells after COVID-19. TCRdb redid the calling of the PCR reads with MiXCR, one entry per CDR3 protein. Of under 5,500 distinct CDR3 sequences detected, less than 50% appear once; the ten largest clones hold 28%. These TCRs are of unknown antigen specificity. Input material: CD4+ T cells from blood, cultured in vitro. The receptors derive from a human donor in good health. Each CDR3 is given with its conserved first and last residue. The order of the fields is V gene, J gene, CDR3 protein.

v_gene: TRBV20-1
j_gene: TRBJ1-1
CDR3aa: CSALNRNWRTEAFF

v_gene: TRBV19
j_gene: TRBJ1-5
CDR3aa: CASSGGRNQPQHF

v_gene: TRBV6-1
j_gene: TRBJ1-2
CDR3aa: CASRDDVGRGYGYTF

v_gene: TRBV12-3/TRBV12-4
j_gene: TRBJ2-3
CDR3aa: CASSPNPSTDTQYF

v_gene: TRBV18
j_gene: TRBJ1-2
CDR3aa: CASSRPEGSSYGYTF

v_gene: TRBV10-1
j_gene: TRBJ1-5
CDR3aa: CASSEGGSGQPQHF

v_gene: TRBV20-1
j_gene: TRBJ1-4
CDR3aa: CSARTIKLFF

v_gene: TRBV20-1
j_gene: TRBJ2-7
CDR3aa: CSAGTEPYEQYF

v_gene: TRBV6-5
j_gene: TRBJ1-2
CDR3aa: CASSYLDRSNGYTF

v_gene: TRBV11-2
j_gene: TRBJ1-2
CDR3aa: CASSFSQTANYGYTF

v_gene: TRBV20-1
j_gene: TRBJ2-7
CDR3aa: CSARPGTGAHEQYF

v_gene: TRBV29-1
j_gene: TRBJ2-3
CDR3aa: CSVTPADTQYF

v_gene: TRBV11-2
j_gene: TRBJ2-5
CDR3aa: CASSLAGGQETQYF

v_gene: TRBV30
j_gene: TRBJ1-1
CDR3aa: CAWGATEAFF

v_gene: TRBV24-1
j_gene: TRBJ2-2
CDR3aa: CATSEHRNTGELFF

v_gene: TRBV2
j_gene: TRBJ1-5
CDR3aa: CASSGPGQGRDQPQHF

v_gene: TRBV7-2
j_gene: TRBJ2-3
CDR3aa: CASSRLTSGTDTQYF

v_gene: TRBV7-2
j_gene: TRBJ1-2
CDR3aa: CASSLEAGPSHGYTF

v_gene: TRBV5-1
j_gene: TRBJ2-5
CDR3aa: CASSLDRFRGGAETQYF

v_gene: TRBV20-1
j_gene: TRBJ2-3
CDR3aa: CSGLNTDTQYF

v_gene: TRBV7-6
j_gene: TRBJ2-7
CDR3aa: CASSLEPLYEQYF

v_gene: TRBV10-2
j_gene: TRBJ2-3
CDR3aa: CASSEWSRVQYF

v_gene: TRBV2
j_gene: TRBJ2-3
CDR3aa: CASRPGGLSGRADTQYF

v_gene: TRBV6-2/TRBV6-3
j_gene: TRBJ2-1
CDR3aa: CASSYSKGGNEQFF

v_gene: TRBV6-5
j_gene: TRBJ2-1
CDR3aa: CASSYSIQREGQFF

v_gene: TRBV6-4
j_gene: TRBJ2-7
CDR3aa: CASSVPTSAIPRHYEQYF

v_gene: TRBV7-8
j_gene: TRBJ1-5
CDR3aa: CASSLVESNQPQHF

v_gene: TRBV6-1
j_gene: TRBJ2-7
CDR3aa: CASSVPGSTYEQYF

v_gene: TRBV28
j_gene: TRBJ1-4
CDR3aa: CASSFRQINEKLFF

v_gene: TRBV7-2
j_gene: TRBJ2-7
CDR3aa: CASSWDREAYEQYF

v_gene: TRBV10-2
j_gene: TRBJ2-5
CDR3aa: CASSRGQGAVETQYF

v_gene: TRBV2
j_gene: TRBJ1-1
CDR3aa: CASRPGGSTEAFF

v_gene: TRBV27
j_gene: TRBJ1-5
CDR3aa: CANPGTGGKGGQPQHF

v_gene: TRBV2
j_gene: TRBJ1-6
CDR3aa: CASSAPGQGNSPLHF

v_gene: TRBV7-2
j_gene: TRBJ1-5
CDR3aa: CASSRTAGLHQPQHF

v_gene: TRBV6-1
j_gene: TRBJ1-5
CDR3aa: CASSGRWGETLSNQPQHF

v_gene: TRBV6-1
j_gene: TRBJ2-5
CDR3aa: CASSPRASGTQETQYF

v_gene: TRBV11-3
j_gene: TRBJ2-3
CDR3aa: CASSIKGTSGTDTQYF

v_gene: TRBV5-1
j_gene: TRBJ2-1
CDR3aa: CASSTGTKGYNEQFF